The 13 T cell receptor beta chains presented below share a single source sample, sequenced in a study of cytomegalovirus exposure and HLA in healthy donors. Researchers ran the PCR with 60 Vbeta and 13 Jbeta primers. Using immunoSEQ multiplex PCR, the repertoire was profiled, and TCRdb retains in-frame clones only, with some absent. The sample has 120,000 to 150,000 clones; over 80% are singletons. Sequenced sample: PBMCs. These receptors came from a female donor in good health and CMV-seronegative.

The gene calls are TRBV29-1 and TRBJ1-2, with no clear D. V dropped 5 bases and J dropped 4 bases, with 14 bases sitting between them. The CDR3 contains 13 residues. The V gene's germline CDR1 is SQVTM and CDR2 ANQGSEA. The CDR3 coding sequence is TGCAGCGTTCGCGGAGGGAGCGGCTATGGCTACACCTTC. Translation: CSVRGGSGYGYTF.

This chain connects TRBV14 to TRBJ2-2; 7 nucleotides match TRBD1. Trimming took 0 bases from V and 5 from J; bases not matched to a gene: 6. CDR3 length: 16 amino acids. In germline, CDR1 is SGHDN, CDR2 FVKESK. In DNA, the CDR3 is TGTGCCAGCAGCCAAGATCGGACAGGACCTACCGGGGAGCTGTTTTTT. This sequence encodes CASSQDRTGPTGELFF. Full variable domain (outside the CDR3, taken from reference TRBV14 and TRBJ2-2): EAGVTQFPSHSVIEKGQTVTLRCDPISGHDNLYWYRRVMGKEIKFLLHFVKESKQDESGMPNNRFLAERTGGTYSTLKVQPAELEDSGVYFCASSQDRTGPTGELFFGEGSRLTVL.

This chain joins TRBV19 and TRBJ2-3, with D tentatively TRBD2 (6 bases). Germline CDR1 reads LNHDA; CDR2 reads SQIVND (reference sequence). This CDR3 is 15 amino acids long. The V and J ends lost 4 bases and 0 bases respectively, with 11 bases between them. CDR3 sequence: CASSNSGPSTDTQYF. The CDR3 nucleotides are TGTGCCAGTAGTAATAGCGGTCCTAGCACAGATACGCAGTATTTT.

This clone appeared a single time. A junction boundary mismatches the germline segment, possibly from a read error. V is TRBV19 and J is TRBJ1-5; D is ambiguous. From germline, CDR1 is LNHDA and CDR2 SQIVND (reference sequence). The CDR3 loop spans 13 amino acids. The CDR3 sequence is CASSIQKYQAQHF. CDR3 nucleotides: TGTGCCAGTAGTATTCAGAAGTATCAGGCCCAGCATTTT.

There are a few counts of this clone. The chain carries TRBV6-1 and TRBJ2-5; the match to TRBD2 covers 10 bases. The length of the CDR3 is 14 residues. Germline V gene data show CDR1 as MNHNS and CDR2 as SASEGT. V lost 8 bases to trimming and J lost 2 bases; unmatched junction nucleotides: 5. CDR3 DNA sequence: TGTGCCAGCGGACTAGCGGAAACACAAGAGACCCAGTACTTC. This gives the protein CASGLAETQETQYF.

V usage is TRBV30 and J usage is TRBJ2-1; 7 bases are a match to TRBD1. V was clipped by 2 bases and J by 0 bases; unmatched bases: 4. The germline V gene encodes CDR1 GTSNPN and CDR2 SVGIG (reference sequence). This CDR3 is built from 15 residues. In DNA form, the CDR3 reads TGTGCCTGGAGTTGGTCAGGGGGCTCCTACAATGAGCAGTTCTTC. As protein: CAWSWSGGSYNEQFF. Supplemented by reference TRBV30 and TRBJ2-1, the full variable domain reads SQTIHQWPATLVQPVGSPLSLECTVEGTSNPNLYWYRQAAGRGLQLLFYSVGIGQISSEVPQNLSASRPQDRQFILSSKKLLLSDSGFYLCAWSWSGGSYNEQFFGPGTRLTVL.

The J gene is TRBJ1-5, the V gene TRBV2, with 8 bases matching TRBD1. The V gene end was trimmed by 6 bases and the J gene end by 3 bases; junction bases not matched to a gene: 4. CDR1 is SNHLY, CDR2 FYNNEI, per germline. There are 14 residues in the CDR3. Written as DNA, the CDR3 is TGTGCCAGCAGCAGGACAGGGTTCAATCAGCCCCAGCATTTT. Its protein product is CASSRTGFNQPQHF.

The genes are TRBV12-5 and TRBJ2-3; no clear D gene. CDR3 length: 13 amino acids. Deletions cut 1 base from V and 2 bases from J, with 4 bases between. The germline gives CDR1 LGHNT, CDR2 FRNRAP. The DNA of the CDR3 is TGTGCTAGTGGTTTGGCTTCCACAGATACGCAGTATTTT. Protein product: CASGLASTDTQYF.

This chain connects TRBV15 to TRBJ1-5; D remains unclear. The CDR3 is 14 residues long. Trimming left V 0 bases short and J 9 bases short, with 12 bases between. Germline CDR1 reads LNHNV; CDR2 reads YYDKDF (reference sequence). The CDR3: CATSRDEGDRPQHF. Written as DNA, the CDR3 is TGTGCCACCAGCAGAGATGAGGGCGACCGGCCCCAGCATTTT.

The rearrangement joins TRBV7-9 to TRBJ1-2; the D is unclear. The CDR3 spans 12 residues. V was pared by 1 base and J by 6 bases, with 6 bases between. Germline-derived CDR1 and CDR2 are SEHNR and FQNEAQ (reference sequence). Here the CDR3 DNA reads TGTGCCAGCAGCTTAGTCACAGATGGCTACACCTTC. It codes for CASSLVTDGYTF.

This chain joins TRBV19 and TRBJ1-5, with a tentative D call TRBD1 (5 bases). The ends were cut back, 9 bases at V and 7 bases at J, with 16 bases in the middle. This CDR3 comprises 13 residues. Looked up from germline, CDR1 is LNHDA and CDR2 is SQIVND (reference sequence). The CDR3 DNA reads as TGTGCCAGCCAATGGGGGGGTGGGCAGCCCCAGCATTTT. Protein sequence: CASQWGGGQPQHF.

The J gene is TRBJ1-4, the V gene TRBV29-1; D unclear. The CDR3 runs 13 residues. The V gene's germline CDR1 is SQVTM and CDR2 ANQGSEA. The V end was cut by 7 bases, the J end by 6 bases, with 15 bases between. The CDR3 here is CSAEIQLDEKLFF. The CDR3 region has the DNA TGCAGCGCCGAAATCCAACTGGATGAAAAACTGTTTTTT.

This clone has only a few counts. V usage is TRBV10-3 and J usage is TRBJ1-5; TRBD1 matches at 8 bases. The junction had 2 bases not matched to a gene; V was cut back by 3 bases and J by 4 bases. CDR3 size: 14 residues. Per germline, CDR1 ENHRY and CDR2 SYGVKD. CDR3 sequence: CAISEGTGNQPQHF. Here the CDR3 DNA reads TGTGCCATCAGTGAAGGGACAGGTAATCAGCCCCAGCATTTT.